This T cell receptor beta chain was found in a study of control samples from healthy donors and cancer patients. This table comes from immunoSEQ multiplex PCR, and its TCRdb copy is limited to in-frame clones, with some not included. The sample includes 70,000 to 90,000 clones, about 90% of them seen just once. CDR1 is SGHTA, CDR2 FQGNSA, per germline. Trimming pared 1 base from V and 1 base from J, leaving 7 bases between. The CDR3 runs 14 residues. The sample comprised PBMCs. This TCR was sampled from a woman aged 55-75 years with head and neck cancer. The rearrangement joins TRBV7-2 to TRBJ1-1, with D tentatively TRBD1 (5 bases). For the CDR3, the DNA is TGTGCCAGCAGCTTAGAAACAGGGAACACTGAAGCTTTCTTT. Its translation: CASSLETGNTEAFF.